The rows below give T cell receptor beta chains drawn from one sample of a study of PD-L1 blockade in urothelial cancer. This table comes from immunoSEQ multiplex PCR, and its TCRdb copy is limited to in-frame clones, with some not included. Here the sample spans some 60,000 clones, about 86% being singletons. The specimen was PBMCs, collected around atezolizumab (anti-PD-L1) treatment. Every receptor here comes from a man in his fifties with urothelial cancer. Both conserved end residues are part of each CDR3. Clone size, where shown, is once, few, many, or a class for clones that have expanded.

cdr3_length j_call clone_size v_call cdr3_aa
16 TRBJ2-3 . TRBV27 CASTQRLAGVADTQYF
11 TRBJ2-7 . TRBV7-2 CASSADTEQYF
13 TRBJ2-1 . TRBV9 CASSPSGGAEQFF
14 TRBJ2-7 . TRBV7-9 CASIISGSSYEQYF
15 TRBJ2-7 . TRBV18 CASSPDRTRSYEQYF
13 TRBJ1-2 . TRBV15 CATSRGDRAGYTF
16 TRBJ2-3 once TRBV28 CASKPVRAGSTDTQYF
12 TRBJ2-5 . TRBV27 CASSSAARTQYF
15 TRBJ2-3 . TRBV9 CASSVGGQSTDTQYF
13 TRBJ1-1 . TRBV7-3 CASSLRYNTEAFF
15 TRBJ1-5 . TRBV7-2 CASSPESAGGQPQHF
17 TRBJ2-3 . TRBV5-8 CASSLITGGPRTDTQYF
13 TRBJ1-6 . TRBV19 CASSSTGNSPLHF
14 TRBJ2-4 . TRBV5-4 CASSLAGTKNIQYF
16 TRBJ2-1 . TRBV9 CASSVGLAGGYNEQFF
12 TRBJ1-4 few TRBV6-5 CASRKGDEKLFF
16 TRBJ1-2 . TRBV19 CASNPTGGLSDYGYTF
13 TRBJ1-1 . TRBV5-1 CASSKDRNTEAFF
14 TRBJ2-3 . TRBV10-3 CAISEALASDTQYF
15 TRBJ2-7 . TRBV9 CASSVGDTGTYEQYF
14 TRBJ2-7 . TRBV5-1 CASSPSGGPYEQYF
14 TRBJ1-1 . TRBV5-5 CASSQGQGPAVAFF
16 TRBJ1-1 . TRBV6-5 CASSSSRDREVTEAFF
13 TRBJ2-1 few TRBV5-6 CASSLRQGNEQFF
15 TRBJ2-6 . TRBV5-1 CASSEGVTGANVLTF
14 TRBJ2-1 . TRBV30 CAWSASGTYNEQFF
17 TRBJ2-1 . TRBV9 CASSVRGGLGSYNEQFF
15 TRBJ2-7 . TRBV13 CASSLGSGSSYEQYF
12 TRBJ2-7 . TRBV30 CAWSTGSGEQYF
15 TRBJ1-2 . TRBV6-1 CASSEDGTAFYGYTF
13 TRBJ1-1 . TRBV5-6 CASSLRRPTEAFF
11 TRBJ2-7 . TRBV2 CASIGGNEQYF
14 TRBJ1-5 . TRBV19 CASRGLRDTQPQHF
14 TRBJ2-5 . TRBV7-2 CASSLSGSQETQYF
13 TRBJ2-7 . TRBV7-2 CASSSRDSTEQYF
13 TRBJ2-2 . TRBV6-1 CASSRLQAGELFF
13 TRBJ2-2 . TRBV9 CASSVQGAGELFF